The sample holds a few counts of the clone carrying this T cell receptor (beta chain). Antigen specificity is unknown. PCR involved 60 Vbeta and 13 Jbeta primers. Measured with immunoSEQ multiplex PCR; TCRdb has only the in-frame clones, and not every one. The repertoire consists of about 160,000 clones, with about 75% occurring once and the leading ten covering 2% to 2.5%. This entry comes from a study of cytomegalovirus exposure and HLA in healthy donors. Study outcomes and limitations: In vitro assays verified that three CMV-associated chains recognized CMV antigens specifically.

The CDR3 has 12 amino acids. Trimming shortened V by 5 bases and J by 4 bases, and 11 bases separated the two germline ends. CDR1 is GTSNPN, CDR2 SVGIG, per germline (reference sequence). The chain links TRBV30 to TRBJ1-2; possibly TRBD1 for D (5 bases). The specimen was PBMCs. This clonotype was obtained from a female donor in good health and CMV-seronegative. CDR3 DNA: TGTGCCTGGGATGGAGGGACCTATGGCTACACCTTC. Protein: CAWDGGTYGYTF.